The 27 T cell receptor beta chains given below trace back to one sample, sequenced in a study of low-dose radiotherapy and immunotherapy resistance in tumors. cDNA synthesis used a TRAV/TRBV-specific primer set for both chains. Using a constant-region primer together with a V-primer adapter, TCRs were subjected to roughly 18 PCR cycles of amplification. One entry per CDR3 protein, called by TCRdb with MiXCR from the reads. The table includes 75,000 to 95,000 distinct CDR3 sequences, more than 20% detected once. The time point here: after trial treatment. The treatment here: LDRT plus nivolumab, ipilimumab, low-dose cyclophosphamide and aspirin (RACIN trial). Sample: PBMCs, taken after low-dose radiotherapy plus immunotherapy. The receptors come from a female donor with ovarian cancer.

The V gene is TRBV10-3, the J gene TRBJ1-1; 8 bases fit TRBD1. Germline V lookup: CDR1 ENHRY, CDR2 SYGVKD. V shed 4 bases, J shed 1 base, and the junction held 11 bases outside the gene matches. There are 17 residues in the CDR3. CDR3 in DNA: TGTGCCATCAGTGCAGGCAGGGGGCTGGAATCGAACACTGAAGCTTTCTTT. It specifies CAISAGRGLESNTEAFF.

Concerning this clonotype itself: The junction and the germline gene differ at one end; a read error may be behind it. The chain carries TRBV28 and TRBJ1-6, with D uncertain. CDR3 length: 16 residues. Germline V lookup: CDR1 MDHEN, CDR2 SYDVKM. The CDR3, as DNA: TGTGCCAGCAATACCTCAAGGACCTCCTATGATTCACCCCTCCACTTT. Protein: CASNTSRTSYDSPLHF.

The chain has TRBV30 and TRBJ2-7; D may be TRBD1 (5 bases). The CDR3 length is 15 residues. V lost 2 bases and J lost 0, with 14 bases in between. Germline-derived CDR1 and CDR2 are GTSNPN and SVGIG (reference sequence). CDR3 nucleotide sequence: TGTGCCTGGAGTCGGTCAGGGAAGAGCTCCTACGAGCAGTACTTC. This sequence encodes CAWSRSGKSSYEQYF.

In this sample, this clonotype turned up many times. The DNA for the CDR3 is TGTGCCAGCAGCCAAGTATACAAGAACACCGGGGAGCTGTTTTTT. It specifies CASSQVYKNTGELFF. The rearrangement links TRBV14 to TRBJ2-2; D gene uncertain. The V gene's germline CDR1 is SGHDN and CDR2 FVKESK. The V gene lost 1 base and the J gene lost 1 base, with 7 bases spanning the gap. The CDR3 covers 15 residues. Combining the CDR3 with reference TRBV14 and TRBJ2-2 gives the whole variable domain EAGVTQFPSHSVIEKGQTVTLRCDPISGHDNLYWYRRVMGKEIKFLLHFVKESKQDESGMPNNRFLAERTGGTYSTLKVQPAELEDSGVYFCASSQVYKNTGELFFGEGSRLTVL.

Comment on this clonotype: It differs at one base from a far larger clone, so likely a read error. The V gene is TRBV2, the J gene TRBJ2-5; 7 bases align to TRBD2. Unmatched junction bases numbered 19, after V lost 7 bases and J lost 11 bases. This CDR3 comprises 15 residues. Germline CDR1 reads SNHLY; CDR2 reads FYNNEI. The CDR3 loop is CASKLESSGYNEQYF. CDR3 DNA: TGTGCCAGCAAACTGGAGTCTAGCGGTTACAATGAGCAGTACTTC.

This clonotype occurred many times. This chain joins TRBV6-2 or TRBV6-3 and TRBJ1-2; D is perhaps TRBD1 (6 bases). Between the trimmed V and J ends, which lost 6 bases and 2 bases, there was a span of 13 bases. CDR1 is MNHEY, CDR2 SVGEGT, per germline. This CDR3 has 14 amino acids. The CDR3 reads CASRSPGQNYGYTF. The CDR3 DNA reads TGTGCCAGCAGATCCCCGGGACAAAACTATGGCTACACCTTC.

This clonotype was counted ten times or more. V usage is TRBV30 and J usage is TRBJ2-7, with 10 bases matching TRBD1. The germline gives CDR1 GTSNPN, CDR2 SVGIG (reference sequence). V was pared by 0 bases and J by 4 bases, with 3 bases of the junction left unmatched. The CDR3 is 14 amino acids. The CDR3: CAWSVDRGQYEQYF. The CDR3 DNA is TGTGCCTGGAGTGTCGACAGGGGGCAATACGAGCAGTACTTC.

This clonotype was observed many times. The chain has TRBV19 and TRBJ2-2; D remains ambiguous. The CDR3 extends over 13 amino acids. Trimming cost V 6 bases and J 5 bases, with 10 bases left between them. Germline CDR1 LNHDA, CDR2 SQIVND (reference sequence). The CDR3 protein is CASRKVGTGELFF. The CDR3 region has the DNA TGTGCCAGTAGAAAGGTCGGTACCGGGGAGCTGTTTTTT.

A remark on this clonotype: This likely stems from a read error, as it lies one base from a far larger clone. The chain recombines TRBV4-3 with TRBJ2-7, with D perhaps being TRBD1 or TRBD2 (5 bases each). Germline loops: CDR1 LGHNA, CDR2 YSLEER. Trimming pared 1 base from V and 7 bases from J, leaving 20 bases between. CDR3 length equals 16 residues. The CDR3 protein is CASSQVPGRLENEQYF. The CDR3 DNA sequence: TGCGCCAGCAGCCAAGTCCCGGGACGATTAGAGAATGAGCAGTACTTC.

This clonotype was recorded at least ten times. This sequence joins TRBV5-1 and TRBJ1-2; maybe TRBD1 (5 bases). CDR3 size: 15 residues. CDR1 is SGHRS and CDR2 is YFSETQ in the germline V gene. Trimming left V 4 bases short and J 4 bases short, with 17 bases between. The CDR3 DNA sequence: TGCGCCAGCAGCGACACCGGGACGGCGACCTATGGCTACACCTTC. Its translation is CASSDTGTATYGYTF.

This clonotype was seen many times. The chain employs TRBV29-1 and TRBJ1-4, with 11 bases fitting TRBD1. This CDR3 has 14 amino acids. The germline V gene has CDR1 SQVTM and CDR2 ANQGSEA. Unmatched junction bases numbered 7, after V lost 6 bases and J lost 7 bases. The CDR3 loop reads CSVPGQGGSEKLFF. Written as DNA, the CDR3 is TGCAGCGTCCCGGGACAGGGGGGGAGTGAAAAACTGTTTTTT.

This clonotype appeared many times. The chain carries TRBV28 and TRBJ1-1, with a tentative D call TRBD1 (5 bases). The CDR3 has 14 residues. Germline assignment: CDR1 MDHEN and CDR2 SYDVKM. V was cut by 3 bases and J by 0 bases, with 8 bases left in between. The CDR3 DNA reads TGTGCCAGCAGTTTGGGGACTCTGAACACTGAAGCTTTCTTT. It translates to CASSLGTLNTEAFF.

This clonotype was picked up many times. The chain combines TRBV12-3 or TRBV12-4 with TRBJ1-2, with D possibly matching TRBD1 (5 bases). V lost 6 bases, J lost 7 bases, and 9 bases lay in between. CDR3 length: 11 amino acids. CDR3 bases: TGTGCCAGCAGCCCAGGGTTTGGCTACACCTTC. This gives the protein CASSPGFGYTF.

For this clonotype: A far larger clone lies a single base away; this is likely a read error. The gene calls are TRBV18 and TRBJ2-1; D is uncertain. This CDR3 is built from 14 residues. Germline V CDR1 and CDR2: KGHSH, LQKENI. The ends were cut back, 3 bases at V and 13 bases at J, with 19 bases in the middle. The CDR3 DNA reads TGTGCCAGCTCACCCCTTGGCACAGAAGAGACCCAGTTCTTC. Protein sequence: CASSPLGTEETQFF. Filled out from reference TRBV18 and TRBJ2-1, the complete variable domain reads NAGVMQNPRHLVRRRGQEARLRCSPMKGHSHVYWYRQLPEEGLKFMVYLQKENIIDESGMPKERFSAEFPKEGPSILRIQQVVRGDSAAYFCASSPLGTEETQFFGPGTRLTVL.

This clonotype was counted many times. V usage is TRBV6-6 and J usage is TRBJ2-5; D is undetermined. The germline V gene encodes CDR1 MNHNY and CDR2 SVGAGI (reference sequence). This CDR3 comprises 13 residues. The V gene lost 5 bases and the J gene lost 0 bases, with 7 bases spanning the gap. The CDR3 coding sequence is TGTGCCAGCAGTCAGTCAGACCAAGAGACCCAGTACTTC. Encoded protein: CASSQSDQETQYF.

Ten or more counts support this clonotype. V is TRBV6-2 or TRBV6-3 and J is TRBJ2-6, with a possible D match to TRBD1 (6 bases). Germline CDR1 reads MNHEY; CDR2 reads SVGEGT. This CDR3 comprises 17 residues. V gave up 2 bases and J gave up 0 bases, with 11 bases separating them. The CDR3 here is CASSYIGQSSGANVLTF. The CDR3 DNA reads as TGTGCCAGCAGTTACATAGGACAGAGCTCTGGGGCCAACGTCCTGACTTTC.

This clonotype was seen many times. The gene calls are TRBV11-1 and TRBJ2-1, with 8 bases that match TRBD1. CDR3 length: 14 amino acids. CDR1 is SGHAT, CDR2 FQDESV, per germline (reference sequence). V was pared by 8 bases and J by 0 bases, with 3 bases of the junction left unmatched. The CDR3 nucleotides are TGTGCCAGCCGACAGGGGAGCTCCTACAATGAGCAGTTCTTC. Translation: CASRQGSSYNEQFF. The complete variable domain, with remaining parts taken from reference TRBV11-1 and TRBJ2-1, reads EAEVAQSPRYKITEKSQAVAFWCDPISGHATLYWYRQILGQGPELLVQFQDESVVDDSQLPKDRFSAERLKGVDSTLKIQPAELGDSAMYLCASRQGSSYNEQFFGPGTRLTVL.

This clonotype was seen repeatedly, ten times or more. V and J are TRBV7-2 and TRBJ2-5; 9 bases map to TRBD2. The CDR3 is 14 amino acids. The germline V gene encodes CDR1 SGHTA and CDR2 FQGNSA. Losses at the gene ends were 5 bases for V and 4 bases for J; bases not matched to a gene: 5. The CDR3 coding sequence is TGTGCCAGCAGCCGTAGCGGGAGAGGAGAGACCCAGTACTTC. Translation gives CASSRSGRGETQYF.

This clonotype has a count of ten or more. The chain carries TRBV19 and TRBJ1-5; D is unresolved. Germline V gene lookup returns CDR1 LNHDA and CDR2 SQIVND (reference sequence). V was trimmed by 3 bases and J by 3 bases, leaving 12 bases between them. This CDR3 spans 15 amino acids. The CDR3 region is CASSIYSGDNQPQHF. In DNA, the CDR3 is TGTGCCAGTAGTATCTACAGTGGGGACAATCAGCCCCAGCATTTT. The whole variable domain, filled in from reference TRBV19 and TRBJ1-5, reads DGGITQSPKYLFRKEGQNVTLSCEQNLNHDAMYWYRQDPGQGLRLIYYSQIVNDFQKGDIAEGYSVSREKKESFPLTVTSAQKNPTAFYLCASSIYSGDNQPQHFGDGTRLSIL.

In its sample, this clonotype was seen many times. The chain employs TRBV13 and TRBJ1-2, with no clear D. CDR1 and CDR2 (germline): PRHDT, FYEKMQ (reference sequence). The V and J ends lost 5 bases and 7 bases respectively, with 17 bases between them. CDR3 length: 14 amino acids. The CDR3 reads CASSPGLRDLGYTF. As DNA, the CDR3 is TGTGCCAGCAGCCCTGGGTTGAGGGATCTTGGCTACACCTTC.

This clonotype has a count of ten or more. The chain couples TRBV12-3 or TRBV12-4 to TRBJ2-5, with 7 nucleotides matching TRBD1. CDR3 length equals 14 residues. V was clipped by 4 bases and J by 4 bases; unmatched bases: 6. CDR3 nucleotides: TGTGCCAGCAGTTCCTCAGGGGGTGGAGAGACCCAGTACTTC. It codes for CASSSSGGGETQYF.

This clonotype has a count of ten or more. This chain joins TRBV7-2 and TRBJ1-1, with a possible D match to TRBD1 (5 bases). V was pared by 5 bases and J by 11 bases, with 12 bases between. Germline loops: CDR1 SGHTA, CDR2 FQGNSA. The length of the CDR3 is 11 residues. The CDR3 here is CASSNQGSAFF. CDR3 sequence (DNA): TGTGCCAGCAGCAATCAGGGTTCGGCTTTCTTT.

This clonotype was picked up a small number of times. V is TRBV7-6 and J is TRBJ2-3; D perhaps matches TRBD1 (6 bases). Trimming removed 8 bases from V and 4 bases from J, with 10 bases in between. Germline V gives CDR1 SGHVS, CDR2 FNYEAQ. The CDR3 runs 12 residues. The CDR3 is CASGGQADTQYF. The CDR3 nucleotides are TGTGCCAGCGGGGGACAAGCAGATACGCAGTATTTT. The whole variable domain, filled in from reference TRBV7-6 and TRBJ2-3, reads GAGVSQSPRYKVTKRGQDVALRCDPISGHVSLYWYRQALGQGPEFLTYFNYEAQQDKSGLPNDRFSAERPEGSISTLTIQRTEQRDSAMYRCASGGQADTQYFGPGTRLTVL.

This clonotype was recorded many times. The chain employs TRBV5-1 and TRBJ2-1, with TRBD2 identical over 8 bases. Trimming took 4 bases from V and 8 from J; bases not matched to a gene: 5. Per germline, CDR1 SGHRS and CDR2 YFSETQ. There are 13 residues in the CDR3. This CDR3 is CASSRGLGDEQFF. For the CDR3, the DNA is TGCGCCAGCAGCCGGGGACTAGGGGATGAGCAGTTCTTC. Drawing the rest from reference TRBV5-1 and TRBJ2-1, the complete variable domain is KAGVTQTPRYLIKTRGQQVTLSCSPISGHRSVSWYQQTPGQGLQFLFEYFSETQRNKGNFPGRFSGRQFSNSRSEMNVSTLELGDSALYLCASSRGLGDEQFFGPGTRLTVL.

Remarks on this clonotype: This probably arose from a read error, given a far larger clone one base away. The rearrangement links TRBV6-6 to TRBJ2-2; 11 positions match TRBD1. V shed 0 bases and J 9 bases; nucleotides not matched to a gene: 3. Germline V gene lookup returns CDR1 MNHNY and CDR2 SVGAGI (reference sequence). This CDR3 region has 15 residues. The CDR3 DNA reads as TGTGCCAGCAGTTACTCGGGACAGGGGGTCAGGGAGCTGTTTTTT. It specifies CASSYSGQGVRELFF.

This clonotype was seen many times. The chain combines TRBV20-1 with TRBJ2-3, with 9 bases lining up with TRBD1. V gave up 4 bases and J gave up 3 bases; unmatched junction bases: 5. Germline V gene data show CDR1 as DFQATT and CDR2 as SNEGSKA (reference sequence). The CDR3 consists of 14 residues. The DNA of the CDR3 is TGCAGTGCTATACAGGGGGCCGGGACAGATACGCAGTATTTT. As protein: CSAIQGAGTDTQYF.

This clonotype has at least ten counts. The chain is built from TRBV7-9 and TRBJ2-7; D ambiguous. The CDR3 covers 14 residues. The V gene's germline CDR1 is SEHNR and CDR2 FQNEAQ (reference sequence). Deletions cut 5 bases from V and 6 bases from J, with 17 bases between. The CDR3 DNA follows: TGTGCCAGCAGCCCCCCCGCTGACACTTCCGAGCAGTACTTC. Translated, it gives CASSPPADTSEQYF.